Listed here is a single TCR beta chain. It was with 60 Vbeta and 13 Jbeta primers that the PCR ran. In the original analysis: Approximately 86 million unique TCR beta chains, roughly 11 million shared, were counted in a later analysis. Profiled with immunoSEQ multiplex PCR; TCRdb holds only in-frame clones, not every one. V and J calls and clone size are given by that table; D and trimming were obtained from the DNA. The top ten clones hold roughly 8.6% of a sample with roughly 130,000 clones, around 69% of them seen once. Trimming took 2 bases from V and 6 from J; bases not matched to a gene: 4. The CDR3 is made up of 14 amino acids. Germline values: CDR1 MNHNY, CDR2 SVGAGI (reference sequence). The data are from a study of cytomegalovirus exposure and HLA in healthy donors.

The chain recombines TRBV6-6 with TRBJ2-1; 7 bases line up with TRBD2. The origin of this receptor is a middle-aged woman in good health and CMV-seropositive. Sequences were obtained from PBMCs. The CDR3 sequence: CASSYAVAGNEQFF. In DNA form, the CDR3 reads TGTGCCAGCAGTTACGCGGTAGCGGGCAATGAGCAGTTCTTC.